Each of the 30 T cell receptor beta chains below was sequenced from the same sample in a study of long-term antiretroviral therapy in people with HIV. This was the immunoSEQ v3.0 assay at survey level. The method was immunoSEQ multiplex PCR; TCRdb's version includes in-frame clones alone and lacks a portion of them. The sample includes some 11,000 clones, under 90% of them seen just once. The sequences come from unsorted PBMCs, collected 7.2 years after starting antiretroviral therapy. These receptors were taken from a man between 45 and 60 years old with HIV.

Only a few counts were recorded for this clone. The chain couples TRBV13 to TRBJ2-1; 9 nucleotides match TRBD2. The V segment lost 1 base and the J segment 7 bases; nucleotides outside the gene matches: 8. The CDR3 spans 16 residues. From germline, CDR1 is PRHDT and CDR2 FYEKMQ (reference sequence). CDR3 coding DNA: TGTGCCAGCAGCTTAGAGGGCGGGGGGGCCAGAAATGAGCAGTTCTTC. Translated, it gives CASSLEGGGARNEQFF. The complete variable domain, with remaining parts taken from reference TRBV13 and TRBJ2-1, reads AAGVIQSPRHLIKEKRETATLKCYPIPRHDTVYWYQQGPGQDPQFLISFYEKMQSDKGSIPDRFSAQQFSDYHSELNMSSLELGDSALYFCASSLEGGGARNEQFFGPGTRLTVL.

CDR3 loop: CSAFSTDTQYF. The CDR3 nucleotides are TGCAGTGCCTTTAGCACAGATACGCAGTATTTT. V and J are TRBV20-1 and TRBJ2-3; D is uncertain. Germline CDR1 DFQATT, CDR2 SNEGSKA (reference sequence). This CDR3 has 11 amino acids. V was trimmed by 6 bases and J by 0 bases, leaving 4 bases between them.

The chain has TRBV5-1 and TRBJ2-5; 10 bases agree with TRBD2. CDR3 length equals 16 residues. The germline CDR1 and CDR2 sequences are SGHRS and YFSETQ. Trimming removed 3 bases from V and 1 base from J; junction bases left unmatched: 6. CDR3 in amino acids: CASSSGTSAFQETQYF. CDR3 sequence (DNA): TGCGCCAGCAGCTCCGGGACTAGCGCCTTCCAAGAGACCCAGTACTTC. Full variable domain (outside the CDR3, taken from reference TRBV5-1 and TRBJ2-5): KAGVTQTPRYLIKTRGQQVTLSCSPISGHRSVSWYQQTPGQGLQFLFEYFSETQRNKGNFPGRFSGRQFSNSRSEMNVSTLELGDSALYLCASSSGTSAFQETQYFGPGTRLLVL.

The V and J genes are TRBV27 and TRBJ2-7, with a weak D call TRBD2 (5 bases). The CDR3 extends over 16 amino acids. Germline V gene lookup returns CDR1 MNHEY and CDR2 SMNVEV (reference sequence). Trimming removed 4 bases from V and 0 bases from J, with 16 bases in between. The chain's CDR3 is CASSSKIAFISYEQYF. CDR3 DNA: TGTGCCAGCAGTTCCAAAATAGCGTTTATCTCCTACGAGCAGTACTTC.

This clone ranks as hyperexpanded. This sequence joins TRBV13 and TRBJ2-3; 14 positions agree with TRBD2. V gave up 5 bases and J gave up 5 bases; unmatched junction bases: 15. CDR3 length equals 19 residues. Germline V lookup: CDR1 PRHDT, CDR2 FYEKMQ (reference sequence). The chain's CDR3 is CASSPGLAGGAGRLDTQYF. CDR3 DNA: TGTGCCAGCAGCCCCGGACTAGCGGGGGGTGCCGGGCGGCTAGATACGCAGTATTTT.

The CDR3 DNA sequence: TGTGCCAGCAGTTACGGACAGACCTACGAGCAGTACTTC. This gives the protein CASSYGQTYEQYF. The rearrangement uses TRBV27 and TRBJ2-7; D is perhaps TRBD1 (6 bases). V dropped 4 bases and J dropped 2 bases, with 9 bases sitting between them. Germline CDR1 MNHEY, CDR2 SMNVEV (reference sequence). The CDR3 loop spans 13 amino acids.

The V call is TRBV19, the J call TRBJ2-5; D not resolved. Trimming left V 4 bases short and J 2 bases short, with 8 bases between. The CDR3 has 13 residues. The germline gives CDR1 LNHDA, CDR2 SQIVND (reference sequence). The CDR3 sequence is CASSRTLQETQYF. In DNA, the CDR3 is TGTGCCAGTAGTAGAACCTTACAAGAGACCCAGTACTTC. The full variable domain, completed using reference TRBV19 and TRBJ2-5, is DGGITQSPKYLFRKEGQNVTLSCEQNLNHDAMYWYRQDPGQGLRLIYYSQIVNDFQKGDIAEGYSVSREKKESFPLTVTSAQKNPTAFYLCASSRTLQETQYFGPGTRLLVL.

The V gene is TRBV6-5, the J gene TRBJ2-3; no clear D. This CDR3 spans 13 amino acids. Trimming cost V 3 bases and J 3 bases, with 7 bases left between them. Germline CDR1 MNHEY, CDR2 SVGAGI. CDR3 sequence: CASSYGATDTQYF. In nucleotides, the CDR3 is TGTGCCAGCAGTTATGGAGCGACAGATACGCAGTATTTT.

This clone was recorded once. The gene calls are TRBV10-2 and TRBJ2-1, with 8 bases identical to TRBD2. The CDR3 spans 14 residues. V lost 7 bases to trimming and J lost 6 bases; unmatched junction nucleotides: 8. The V gene's germline CDR1 is WSHSY and CDR2 SAAADI. CDR3 in DNA: TGCGCCAGCAAAGGTCTAGCGGGCGGCAATGAGCAGTTCTTC. Its translation: CASKGLAGGNEQFF.

The chain employs TRBV4-1 and TRBJ1-1; D is uncertain. Germline V gene lookup returns CDR1 MGHRA and CDR2 YSYEKL. Trimming took off 5 bases at V and 2 bases at J, with 15 bases between the two ends. There are 15 residues in the CDR3. CDR3 sequence (DNA): TGCGCCAGCAGCATGAGCCCCGACGGTAACACTGAAGCTTTCTTT. This encodes CASSMSPDGNTEAFF.

This clone was counted only a few times. The chain recombines TRBV10-1 with TRBJ1-2, with D tentatively TRBD1 (5 bases). The germline gives CDR1 WNHNN, CDR2 SYGVQD (reference sequence). The germline V and J ends were trimmed by 0 bases and 7 bases, with 9 bases remaining between them. CDR3 size: 13 residues. CDR3 nucleotides: TGCGCCAGCAGTGAGTCAGGAACAGGTGGCTACACCTTC. It encodes CASSESGTGGYTF.

This chain joins TRBV7-8 and TRBJ1-3; no definite D call. Trimming took 5 bases from V and 2 from J, leaving 13 bases between them. Germline loops: CDR1 SGHVS, CDR2 FQNEAQ. CDR3 length: 15 amino acids. The DNA of the CDR3 is TGTGCCAGCAGCACCGCCCAGGCCCCTGGAAACACCATATATTTT. This sequence encodes CASSTAQAPGNTIYF.

The rearrangement uses TRBV12-5 and TRBJ2-1, with unresolved D. V was clipped by 2 bases and J by 0 bases, with 11 bases between them. Germline V gene sequence: CDR1 LGHNT, CDR2 FRNRAP. The CDR3 loop spans 16 amino acids. CDR3 sequence: CASGLIATSSYNEQFF. CDR3 nucleotide sequence: TGTGCTAGTGGTTTGATAGCAACGAGCTCCTACAATGAGCAGTTCTTC.

This rearrangement joins TRBV2 to TRBJ2-5; tentatively, D is TRBD2 (6 bases). The V gene's germline CDR1 is SNHLY and CDR2 FYNNEI. The length of the CDR3 is 15 residues. The V end was cut by 3 bases, the J end by 5 bases, with 16 bases between. The CDR3 protein is CASSDEEGLGETQYF. Written as DNA, the CDR3 is TGTGCCAGCAGTGACGAAGAGGGACTGGGGGAGACCCAGTACTTC. Full variable domain (rest looked up from reference TRBV2 and TRBJ2-5): EPEVTQTPSHQVTQMGQEVILRCVPISNHLYFYWYRQILGQKVEFLVSFYNNEISEKSEIFDDQFSVERPDGSNFTLKIRSTKLEDSAMYFCASSDEEGLGETQYFGPGTRLLVL.

The chain is built from TRBV7-2 and TRBJ1-6; the D is unclear. Trimming left V 1 base short and J 0 bases short, with 10 bases between. The CDR3 extends over 17 amino acids. Germline CDR1 reads SGHTA; CDR2 reads FQGNSA. This CDR3 is CASSLGQLSSYNSPLHF. The DNA of the CDR3 is TGTGCCAGCAGCTTAGGGCAGCTAAGCTCCTATAATTCACCCCTCCACTTT.

V gene TRBV6-1 combines with J gene TRBJ2-7, with 9 nucleotides matching TRBD1. CDR1 is MNHNS, CDR2 SASEGT, per germline. The CDR3 is 13 amino acids. J lost 5 bases, V lost 4 bases, and 3 bases had no gene match. CDR3: CASSARDRDEQYF. CDR3 coding DNA: TGTGCCAGCAGTGCACGGGACAGGGACGAGCAGTACTTC.

The gene calls are TRBV27 and TRBJ1-2; 7 nucleotides agree with TRBD1. The CDR3 runs to 15 residues. V lost 4 bases and J lost 1; bases outside the gene matches: 6. CDR1 MNHEY and CDR2 SMNVEV come from the germline V gene (reference sequence). The CDR3 DNA is TGTGCCAGCAGTTCCTTCACAGGGGATAACTATGGCTACACCTTC. Protein: CASSSFTGDNYGYTF.

V is TRBV4-1 and J is TRBJ1-1; no firm D call. CDR3 length: 14 residues. CDR1 and CDR2 (germline): MGHRA, YSYEKL. With 0 bases removed from V and 5 bases from J, the gap between germline ends came to 10 bases. Here the CDR3 DNA reads TGCGCCAGCAGCCAAGATGACGGGAGAACTGAAGCTTTCTTT. Amino acid sequence: CASSQDDGRTEAFF.

This chain links TRBV7-2 with TRBJ2-7; D perhaps matches TRBD2 (5 bases). CDR3 length: 14 amino acids. The germline V gene has CDR1 SGHTA and CDR2 FQGNSA. The ends were cut back, 5 bases at V and 5 bases at J, with 16 bases in the middle. CDR3 coding DNA: TGTGCCAGCAGCCCCCTCTCGGGGTTTCACGAGCAGTACTTC. Its protein product is CASSPLSGFHEQYF.

The CDR3 nucleotides are TGTGCCAGCAGCTTTCCCGGGACAGGGGACTTTGCAACTAATGAAAAACTGTTTTTT. Translating it yields CASSFPGTGDFATNEKLFF. The rearrangement links TRBV7-9 to TRBJ1-4; 10 positions agree with TRBD1. The CDR3 is made up of 19 amino acids. The germline V gene encodes CDR1 SEHNR and CDR2 FQNEAQ (reference sequence). V gave up 3 bases and J gave up 0 bases; unmatched junction bases: 10.

The V gene is TRBV10-1, the J gene TRBJ2-7, with a tentative D call TRBD1 (6 bases). V lost 1 base, J lost 1 base, and 8 bases lay in between. CDR1 is WNHNN, CDR2 SYGVQD, per germline (reference sequence). This CDR3 comprises 14 residues. In nucleotides, the CDR3 is TGCGCCAGCAGTGAGTACAGGGAGTCCTACGAGCAGTACTTC. Translated, it gives CASSEYRESYEQYF.

The chain recombines TRBV19 with TRBJ2-7, with D perhaps matching TRBD2 (5 bases). V dropped 8 bases and J dropped 3 bases, with 14 bases sitting between them. Per germline, CDR1 LNHDA and CDR2 SQIVND (reference sequence). The CDR3 spans 13 residues. The CDR3: CASRGSALYEQYF. CDR3 sequence (DNA): TGTGCCAGTCGGGGTAGTGCCCTCTACGAGCAGTACTTC. The complete variable domain, with remaining parts taken from reference TRBV19 and TRBJ2-7, reads DGGITQSPKYLFRKEGQNVTLSCEQNLNHDAMYWYRQDPGQGLRLIYYSQIVNDFQKGDIAEGYSVSREKKESFPLTVTSAQKNPTAFYLCASRGSALYEQYFGPGTRLTVT.

The chain links TRBV10-2 to TRBJ1-5, with D possibly TRBD1 on 6 matching bases. CDR1 WSHSY and CDR2 SAAADI come from the germline V gene. The CDR3 consists of 14 residues. The V end lost 7 bases, the J end lost 0 bases, and 10 bases lay between the germline ends. Here the CDR3 DNA reads TGCGCCAGCACCCCGGACAGTAGCAATCAGCCCCAGCATTTT. It is translated as CASTPDSSNQPQHF.

The chain joins TRBV5-6 to TRBJ1-5; D is undetermined. Looked up from germline, CDR1 is SGHDT and CDR2 is YYEEEE. CDR3 length: 15 amino acids. The V end lost 0 bases, the J end lost 2 bases, and 9 bases lay between the germline ends. CDR3 protein: CASSLASEGNQPQHF. CDR3 nucleotide sequence: TGTGCCAGCAGCTTGGCTAGTGAGGGCAATCAGCCCCAGCATTTT.

The V call is TRBV4-2, the J call TRBJ1-2; D remains ambiguous. Germline V CDR1 and CDR2: LGHNA, YNFKEQ. The CDR3 extends over 15 amino acids. The V and J ends lost 1 base and 6 bases respectively, with 15 bases between them. The CDR3: CASSQALDRLDGYTF. Written as DNA, the CDR3 is TGTGCCAGCAGCCAAGCCTTGGACCGCTTGGATGGCTACACCTTC.

The table lists this clone with a few counts. The chain combines TRBV6-1 with TRBJ1-2; D is possibly TRBD1 (6 bases). The CDR3 runs to 18 residues. The V gene's germline CDR1 is MNHNS and CDR2 SASEGT. The ends were cut back, 3 bases at V and 2 bases at J, with 22 bases in the middle. The CDR3 protein is CASSDAIPGTPKNYGYTF. As DNA, the CDR3 is TGTGCCAGCAGTGACGCCATTCCCGGGACACCCAAGAACTATGGCTACACCTTC.

The rearrangement links TRBV10-2 to TRBJ2-7, with a weak D call TRBD1 (5 bases). Per germline, CDR1 WSHSY and CDR2 SAAADI. The CDR3 totals 14 residues. V was clipped by 6 bases and J by 5 bases, with 17 bases between them. CDR3: CASRTDSIAHEQYF. CDR3 DNA sequence: TGCGCCAGCAGAACAGACAGTATCGCCCACGAGCAGTACTTC.

The chain carries TRBV7-6 and TRBJ2-1, with 10 bases identical to TRBD1. CDR3 size: 15 residues. Trimming removed 1 base from V and 9 bases from J; junction bases left unmatched: 6. The V gene's germline CDR1 is SGHVS and CDR2 FNYEAQ. The CDR3 DNA reads TGTGCCAGCAGCTTAGGACAGGGGGCGTGGGGTGAGCAGTTCTTC. This gives the protein CASSLGQGAWGEQFF.

The rearrangement uses TRBV5-6 and TRBJ2-3; D is ambiguous. The CDR3 contains 12 residues. CDR1 and CDR2 from the germline V gene are SGHDT and YYEEEE. The ends were cut back, 2 bases at V and 1 base at J, with 2 bases in the middle. CDR3 loop: CASSFGTDTQYF. The CDR3 region has the DNA TGTGCCAGCAGCTTTGGCACAGATACGCAGTATTTT. Looking up the rest from reference TRBV5-6 and TRBJ2-3 gives the full variable domain: DAGVTQSPTHLIKTRGQQVTLRCSPKSGHDTVSWYQQALGQGPQFIFQYYEEEERQRGNFPDRFSGHQFPNYSSELNVNALLLGDSALYLCASSFGTDTQYFGPGTRLTVL.

This chain connects TRBV5-1 to TRBJ2-1; D remains ambiguous. The germline gives CDR1 SGHRS, CDR2 YFSETQ. The CDR3 covers 12 residues. Trimming stripped 1 base from V and 6 bases from J, with 5 bases between. The CDR3: CASSLFINEQFF. In DNA, the CDR3 is TGCGCCAGCAGCTTGTTCATCAATGAGCAGTTCTTC.